Sequencing of this TCR beta chain was carried out in a study of T-cell reconstitution after alpha-beta-depleted transplantation in children. This clonotype appeared a few times. Germline-derived CDR1 and CDR2 are DFQATT and SNEGSKA (reference sequence). The CDR3 extends over 15 amino acids. The ends lost 0 bases at V and 5 bases at J; junction bases unmatched: 7. Preparation of the TCRbeta library involved a method that used unique molecular identifiers. A single record per CDR3 protein comes from TCRdb applying MiXCR to the PCR reads. Counted here are approximately 490,000 distinct CDR3 sequences, around an eighth occurring once; the ten biggest clones make up under 7%.

The chain joins TRBV20-1 to TRBJ2-5; 9 nucleotides align to TRBD2. The specimen comprised PBMCs from the stem cell graft donor, sampled from the stem cell graft. The source is a human donor who donated a stem cell graft to a child with combined immunodeficiency. DNA for the CDR3: TGCAGTGCTAGAGATCTTAGCGGGGGAGGGGAGACCCAGTACTTC. It is translated as CSARDLSGGGETQYF.